These T cell receptor beta chains were read from a single sample in a study of identical twins. One entry per CDR3 protein, called by TCRdb with MiXCR from the 5' RACE reads. The sample lists 1.5 million to 2 million distinct CDR3 sequences; 25% to 35% were seen once. Sequencing was performed on cord blood. The receptors were sampled from a newborn girl in good health. CDR3s leave out the opening cysteine and the closing phenylalanine or tryptophan.

>TRBV9|TRBJ2-3|14
ASSPEAGGGTDTQY
>TRBV11-2|TRBJ1-1|13
ASSLVSASNTEAF
>TRBV7-2|TRBJ1-1|17
ASSLALGQGKFFDTEAF
>TRBV20-1|TRBJ1-2|12
SASYPGGDYGYT
>TRBV2|TRBJ2-1|10
ASGGAHNEQF
>TRBV7-2|TRBJ2-3|17
ASSLIRASGGGGTDTQY
>TRBV12-3/TRBV12-4|TRBJ2-5|12
ASSLYRGSGEQY
>TRBV20-1|TRBJ2-7|12
SARHGTGAYEQY
>TRBV7-9|TRBJ1-4|13
ASSLRGQANEKLF
>TRBV7-9|TRBJ1-3|13
ASSPTRGSGNTIY
>TRBV25-1|TRBJ2-7|13
ASSGSDSLSYEQY
>TRBV3-1|TRBJ1-2|10
ASSRTGYGYT
>TRBV2|TRBJ2-2|12
ASSSRLVAGELF
>TRBV28|TRBJ2-1|12
ASSLRTGVYEQF
>TRBV25-1|TRBJ2-7|12
ASSERRSSYEQY
>TRBV6-1|TRBJ1-3|12
ASKTPRSGNTIY
>TRBV20-1|TRBJ2-7|20
SARDHNTGTRKPSDRNYEQY
>TRBV12-3/TRBV12-4|TRBJ2-5|12
ASSFGTLKETQY
>TRBV28|TRBJ1-5|15
ASSLGRGRYSNQPQH
>TRBV25-1|TRBJ1-5|10
ASSEGDQPQH
>TRBV20-1|TRBJ1-2|12
SARVRANPSGYT
>TRBV29-1|TRBJ1-1|9
SVETGIEAF
>TRBV28|TRBJ1-1|10
ASTPTASEAF
>TRBV12-3/TRBV12-4|TRBJ2-1|12
ATGQGSSYNEQF
>TRBV28|TRBJ1-4|13
ASRAGGANNEKLF
>TRBV10-3|TRBJ2-7|13
AIRAGTSVSYEQY
>TRBV7-2|TRBJ1-1|10
ASSVGWTEAF
>TRBV2|TRBJ2-3|12
ASSRDRGIDTQY
>TRBV29-1|TRBJ1-1|9
SGLKLTEAF
>TRBV13|TRBJ1-1|12
ASSQGSAYTEAF
>TRBV6-6|TRBJ1-6|13
ASSYLGQGTSPLH
>TRBV6-6|TRBJ2-7|13
ASSYSASESYEQY
>TRBV5-1|TRBJ2-3|14
ASSLAVGAGTDTQY
>TRBV28|TRBJ2-1|13
ASISGGGEGNEQF
>TRBV29-1|TRBJ1-2|12
SVEEFQGVNGYT
>TRBV10-3|TRBJ2-6|18
AISKKGVGLAETGANVLT
>TRBV20-1|-|12
SAHATSGVETQY
>TRBV3-1|TRBJ1-6|14
ASSQVILRTSSPLH
>TRBV13|TRBJ2-3|14
ASLEYGGAIADTQY
>TRBV27|TRBJ1-3|13
ASSLRPFSGNTIY
>TRBV10-3|TRBJ2-3|13
AFSPTGGTLGTQY
>TRBV20-1|TRBJ1-5|11
SAQGGENQPQH
>TRBV28|TRBJ2-7|15
ASSKRDHNPGPYEQY
>TRBV10-3|TRBJ1-4|12
AISGGTGNEKLF
>TRBV6-6|TRBJ1-1|14
ASSYSLGAANTEAF
>TRBV20-1|TRBJ2-7|13
SASHFSGDLYEQY
>TRBV10-3|-|13
AITRDGISYNEQY
>TRBV12-3/TRBV12-4|TRBJ2-7|17
ASSSRLAGSLVEYYEQY